The clone carrying this TCR beta chain was seen only a few times. The antigen is undetermined. 5'RACE with 10-nucleotide random UMIs produced the cDNA. Sequencing runs each generated in excess of 180 million TCR-beta sequences derived from 15-18 subjects. TCRdb re-derived calls from the 5' RACE reads in MiXCR, one entry per CDR3 protein. There are about 50,000 distinct CDR3 sequences in the sample; just under 6% occur only once, and roughly 1.4% lies in the top ten. Use was made of around 1 million CD4+ or CD8+ T cells in sorted libraries. This specimen comes from a study of neurological immune-mediated disorders. General study results and limits: Expansion of TCR clones was greatest in HTLV-1-associated myelopathy and smallest in multiple sclerosis, where it fell below that of healthy controls.

After removal of 5 bases from V and 7 bases from J, the junction contained 7 bases not matched to a gene. CDR1 and CDR2 (germline): MNHEY, SVGEGT. The CDR3 totals 15 residues. Material: CD4+ T cells from blood. The sequence came from a woman between 18 and 29 years old with multiple sclerosis. This rearrangement joins TRBV6-2 or TRBV6-3 to TRBJ2-1; TRBD2 aligns across 11 bases. The CDR3 DNA reads as TGTGCCAGCAGTCTACTAGCGGGAGTGGGAAATGAGCAGTTCTTC. This encodes CASSLLAGVGNEQFF.